What follows are 21 T cell receptor beta chains derived from one specimen sequenced in a study of blood T cell repertoires in COVID-19. TCRdb's copy holds only in-frame clones and misses some; the assay was immunoSEQ multiplex PCR. The sample holds 65,000 to 90,000 clones, roughly 84% seen once. Sequenced input: peripheral blood. The receptors shown here come from a woman aged 55-69 years with acute or convalescent COVID-19.

This chain joins TRBV6-6 and TRBJ1-6, with D uncertain. The V gene's germline CDR1 is MNHNY and CDR2 SVGAGI (reference sequence). Trimming cost V 5 bases and J 2 bases, with 16 bases left between them. There are 17 residues in the CDR3. CDR3 nucleotides: TGTGCCAGCAGTCTGTTTCTAACCGCCGCCTATAATTCACCCCTCCACTTT. Translation: CASSLFLTAAYNSPLHF.

This clone was seen a handful of times. This chain links TRBV6-5 with TRBJ1-3; 7 nucleotides match TRBD1. The CDR3 consists of 14 residues. Germline lookup yields CDR1 MNHEY and CDR2 SVGAGI. With V trimmed by 4 bases and J by 3 bases, 3 bases remained unmatched. The DNA for the CDR3 is TGTGCCAGCAGTTTCGGACAGGATGGAAACACCATATATTTT. The encoded protein is CASSFGQDGNTIYF.

This chain connects TRBV5-4 to TRBJ2-3; TRBD2 agrees at 8 bases. V lost 0 bases, J lost 0 bases, and 3 bases stayed unmatched. Germline CDR1 SGHNT, CDR2 YYREEE (reference sequence). The CDR3 runs 16 residues. The CDR3 region is CASSLAGGLSTDTQYF. CDR3 nucleotides: TGTGCCAGCAGCTTGGCGGGGGGGCTTAGCACAGATACGCAGTATTTT.

This sequence joins TRBV2 and TRBJ1-2; 12 bases are shared with TRBD1. CDR3 length equals 18 residues. CDR1 is SNHLY and CDR2 is FYNNEI in the germline V gene. The trim removed 8 bases at V and 5 bases at J, leaving 18 bases unmatched. Here the CDR3 DNA reads TGTGCCAGCGGCAATCCCGGGACAGGGGGCTTGAAGAGATATGGCTACACCTTC. It encodes CASGNPGTGGLKRYGYTF.

The gene calls are TRBV12-3 or TRBV12-4 and TRBJ1-2; D remains unclear. The V gene lost 6 bases and the J gene lost 4 bases, with 12 bases spanning the gap. The CDR3 has 13 amino acids. The CDR3: CASRPAVTYGYTF. The CDR3 nucleotides read TGTGCCAGCAGGCCCGCAGTCACCTATGGCTACACCTTC.

This chain links TRBV2 with TRBJ2-5, with D possibly matching TRBD1 (6 bases). Trimming left V 7 bases short and J 2 bases short, with 14 bases between. Per germline, CDR1 SNHLY and CDR2 FYNNEI. The CDR3 is 14 amino acids. CDR3 region: CASIARTAQETQYF. CDR3 nucleotides: TGTGCCAGCATTGCCCGGACAGCACAAGAGACCCAGTACTTC.

This chain links TRBV24-1 with TRBJ1-1; TRBD1 matches 7 bases. This CDR3 has 13 residues. V lost 0 bases and J lost 9; bases outside the gene matches: 3. CDR1 and CDR2 (germline): KGHDR, SFDVKD. The CDR3 nucleotides read TGTGCCACCAGTGATTTGGAGGACAGGAAAGCTTTCTTT. This translates into CATSDLEDRKAFF.

This clone was recorded a few times. The V gene is TRBV19, the J gene TRBJ1-1; weak D call: TRBD1 (5 bases). The CDR3 contains 15 residues. Deletions cut 7 bases from V and 0 bases from J, with 15 bases between. Germline assignment: CDR1 LNHDA and CDR2 SQIVND (reference sequence). The CDR3 here is CASTLDSALNTEAFF. In nucleotides, the CDR3 is TGTGCCAGTACCCTAGACAGTGCACTGAACACTGAAGCTTTCTTT. Variable domain in full (rest from reference TRBV19 and TRBJ1-1): DGGITQSPKYLFRKEGQNVTLSCEQNLNHDAMYWYRQDPGQGLRLIYYSQIVNDFQKGDIAEGYSVSREKKESFPLTVTSAQKNPTAFYLCASTLDSALNTEAFFGQGTRLTVV.

V and J are TRBV6-1 and TRBJ1-1; 8 nucleotides line up with TRBD1. V lost 2 bases, J lost 8 bases, and 4 bases stayed unmatched. Per germline, CDR1 MNHNS and CDR2 SASEGT. The CDR3 contains 13 residues. The DNA of the CDR3 is TGTGCCAGCAGTGAAATCGGGGACAGGGAAGCTTTCTTT. Its translation: CASSEIGDREAFF.

The chain carries TRBV27 and TRBJ1-5; D remains unclear. Germline values: CDR1 MNHEY, CDR2 SMNVEV (reference sequence). This CDR3 is 15 amino acids long. Trimming took off 3 bases at V and 1 base at J, with 10 bases between the two ends. The CDR3 bases are TGTGCCAGCAGTTTCACAACAGAAAGCAATCAGCCCCAGCATTTT. It specifies CASSFTTESNQPQHF.

The chain uses TRBV24-1 and TRBJ2-2, with TRBD1 identical over 8 bases. Germline V gene sequence: CDR1 KGHDR, CDR2 SFDVKD. CDR3 size: 16 residues. Unmatched junction bases numbered 6, after V lost 0 bases and J lost 7 bases. CDR3 loop: CATSDLQGARSGELFF. CDR3 bases: TGTGCCACCAGTGATTTGCAGGGGGCGCGAAGCGGGGAGCTGTTTTTT.

The genes are TRBV19 and TRBJ2-3, with 12 bases matching TRBD1. The trim removed 3 bases at V and 3 bases at J, leaving 4 bases unmatched. The length of the CDR3 is 16 residues. Germline V lookup: CDR1 LNHDA, CDR2 SQIVND (reference sequence). CDR3: CASSIGTGGRTDTQYF. CDR3 DNA sequence: TGTGCCAGTAGTATCGGGACAGGGGGCAGGACAGATACGCAGTATTTT.

This chain links TRBV7-8 with TRBJ1-4; 7 bases align to TRBD1. The CDR3 is 16 residues long. The V gene end was trimmed by 1 base and the J gene end by 3 bases; junction bases not matched to a gene: 5. Per germline, CDR1 SGHVS and CDR2 FQNEAQ. CDR3 residues: CASSLGAGGSNEKLFF. In DNA form, the CDR3 reads TGTGCCAGCAGCTTAGGGGCAGGGGGTTCTAATGAAAAACTGTTTTTT.

This clone was observed a handful of times. The same CDR3 is also encoded by other DNA sequences in this sample. The V call is TRBV18, the J call TRBJ1-1; D gene unclear. Germline V gene sequence: CDR1 KGHSH, CDR2 LQKENI. Trimming took 6 bases from V and 0 from J, leaving 8 bases between them. The CDR3 is 13 residues long. CDR3 nucleotide sequence: TGTGCCAGCTCCCTTGGCTTGAACACTGAAGCTTTCTTT. Protein: CASSLGLNTEAFF.

The chain employs TRBV20-1 and TRBJ1-3, with 8 bases lining up with TRBD1. The CDR3 covers 14 residues. Germline V gene sequence: CDR1 DFQATT, CDR2 SNEGSKA (reference sequence). V shed 3 bases, J shed 4 bases, and the junction held 5 bases outside the gene matches. The CDR3 DNA is TGCAGTGCTAGTGACAGGGGAACAGGAAACACCATATATTTT. Residues: CSASDRGTGNTIYF.

The gene calls are TRBV6-1 and TRBJ1-2; 8 positions match TRBD1. V lost 2 bases and J lost 8; bases outside the gene matches: 10. CDR3 size: 15 residues. Germline values: CDR1 MNHNS, CDR2 SASEGT. The DNA for the CDR3 is TGTGCCAGCAGTGAAAAAGGGACAGGTCTTTACGGCTACACCTTC. Amino acids: CASSEKGTGLYGYTF.

The J gene is TRBJ2-7, the V gene TRBV27, with 8 bases fitting TRBD1. Per the germline V gene, CDR1 is MNHEY and CDR2 is SMNVEV (reference sequence). J gave up 4 bases and V 1 base, and 3 bases lay outside the gene matches. The CDR3 sequence is 14 residues long. This CDR3 is CASSLWQGAYEQYF. DNA of the CDR3: TGTGCCAGCAGTTTATGGCAGGGGGCATACGAGCAGTACTTC.

V is TRBV6-5 and J is TRBJ1-2; perhaps TRBD1 as D (5 bases). Per the germline V gene, CDR1 is MNHEY and CDR2 is SVGAGI. This CDR3 spans 13 amino acids. Trimming removed 6 bases at V and 8 bases at J, with 16 bases between. For the CDR3, the DNA is TGTGCCAGCAGACCCGGGACTGCAAGGGGCTACACCTTC. Amino acid sequence: CASRPGTARGYTF.

This clone occurred a few times. CDR3 coding DNA: TGTGCCAGCAGCCCTACGACAGTGAACACTGAAGCTTTCTTT. This sequence encodes CASSPTTVNTEAFF. This chain uses TRBV7-9 with TRBJ1-1, with a possible D match to TRBD1 (5 bases). CDR3 size: 14 residues. From germline, CDR1 is SEHNR and CDR2 FQNEAQ (reference sequence). Trimming removed 5 bases from V and 0 bases from J, with 10 bases in between. The full variable domain, in which reference TRBV7-9 and TRBJ1-1 provide the parts outside the CDR3, is DTGVSQNPRHKITKRGQNVTFRCDPISEHNRLYWYRQTLGQGPEFLTYFQNEAQLEKSRLLSDRFSAERPKGSFSTLEIQRTEQGDSAMYLCASSPTTVNTEAFFGQGTRLTVV.

This clone was seen only once. The J gene is TRBJ2-5, the V gene TRBV6-2 or TRBV6-3, with D possibly TRBD1 on 6 matching bases. V lost 4 bases to trimming and J lost 2 bases, with 8 bases between them. Per the germline V gene, CDR1 is MNHEY and CDR2 is SVGEGT. CDR3 length: 13 residues. CDR3 amino acids: CASSFDRQETQYF. CDR3 in DNA: TGTGCCAGCAGTTTCGACAGGCAAGAGACCCAGTACTTC.

This chain connects TRBV6-6 to TRBJ2-2; TRBD2 aligns across 7 bases. The germline gives CDR1 MNHNY, CDR2 SVGAGI (reference sequence). The CDR3 runs 15 residues. Trimming removed 6 bases from V and 3 bases from J; junction bases left unmatched: 7. CDR3: CASRRAGTDTGELFF. The DNA for the CDR3 is TGTGCCAGCAGGCGAGCGGGGACGGACACCGGGGAGCTGTTTTTT.